This T cell receptor beta chain was sequenced for a study of shared clonotypes between healthy human individuals. Study-level background: The cohort had two women and a few men, ages 18 to 49.

As to this clone: Its antigen is undetermined.

Study results and caveats: It was observed that 5% to 6.5% of naive CD4 clonotypes were shared across several donors.

The input for sorted-subset replicate PCRs was around 0.2 ug DNA, around 27,000 T cell genomes. This table comes from immunoSEQ multiplex PCR, and its TCRdb copy is limited to in-frame clones, with some not included. This table has about 2 million clones, approximately 95% appearing once. Looked up from germline, CDR1 is SGHNT and CDR2 is YYREEE (reference sequence). This CDR3 is built from 17 residues. With 4 bases clipped from V and 3 bases from J, the junction kept 8 bases outside the gene matches. The receptor comes from a man aged 18 to 30 in good health. The sequencing sample was made of naive CD4+ T cells sorted from blood. Subset reported: CD45RA+ positively selected. V usage is TRBV5-4 and J usage is TRBJ2-1, with 12 bases matching TRBD2. The CDR3 DNA is TGTGCCAGCAGCGGAAGGACTAGCGGGGCCCGCTACAATGAGCAGTTCTTC. It codes for CASSGRTSGARYNEQFF.